This T cell receptor (beta chain) is from a study of shared clonotypes between healthy human individuals. Study context: The donor group consisted of two women and a few men, aged 18 to 49.

A deep-level run was used for the assay. Produced via immunoSEQ multiplex PCR; TCRdb's table is partial and in-frame only. This table holds a few million clones, under 97% found once. On this clone itself: Its cognate antigen is unknown.

V lost 3 bases and J 8 bases, leaving 10 bases between the germline ends. CDR1 is SGHTA, CDR2 FQGTGA, per germline. This CDR3 contains 13 residues. Whole-study results and caveats: Shared across several donors were around 4.7% of the naive CD4 clonotypes.

Sequenced sample: naive CD4+ T cells sorted from blood. The subset was: CD45RA+ positively selected. The sequence was obtained from a man aged 18 to 30 in good health. The rearrangement links TRBV7-3 to TRBJ2-2, with D unresolved. The CDR3 DNA sequence: TGTGCCAGCAGCTTTTCCTTACGAGGGGAGCTGTTTTTT. Its translation is CASSFSLRGELFF.